The 17 T cell receptor beta chains presented below share a single source sample, sequenced in a study of CD8+ T cells in alopecia areata (dated 2018 in TCRdb). According to the study, the label for this sample's treatment or condition signals: oral pan-JAK inhibitor, 5-10 mg twice daily. The library came from the immunoSEQ multiplex PCR assay. RNA was extracted from all samples and reverse transcribed into cDNA as template for TCR sequencing. The table was pulled from immuneACCESS by TCRdb, which kept in-frame rearrangements only. Such tables lose some clones; where checked, under half of the loss comes from unresolved V genes, and the rest has no known cause. For this sample there are 150,000 to 200,000 clones; more than 55% appear just once. The ten largest clones capture 1.3% of the sample. The sequencing used CD4+ T cells sorted from blood, collected at week 49, from a patient treated with tofacitinib. Receptor source: a human donor with alopecia areata.

The gene calls are TRBV6-1 and TRBJ1-2; TRBD1 matches 7 bases. Germline CDR1 MNHNS, CDR2 SASEGT. V was pared by 4 bases and J by 2 bases, with 4 bases of the junction left unmatched. The CDR3 runs to 14 residues. The chain's CDR3 is CASSAGTANYGYTF. Written as DNA, the CDR3 is TGTGCCAGCAGTGCGGGGACAGCCAACTATGGCTACACCTTC.

The chain uses TRBV19 and TRBJ1-1, with D unclear. V lost 6 bases and J 0 bases, leaving 2 bases between the germline ends. This CDR3 region has 11 residues. CDR1 is LNHDA, CDR2 SQIVND, per germline (reference sequence). The CDR3 sequence is CASSVNTEAFF. CDR3 DNA: TGTGCCAGTAGCGTGAACACTGAAGCTTTCTTT.

This chain joins TRBV29-1 and TRBJ2-7; no reliable D call. The V gene's germline CDR1 is SQVTM and CDR2 ANQGSEA. Trimming left V 3 bases short and J 8 bases short, with 8 bases between. This CDR3 region has 10 residues. This chain's CDR3 is CSVDLWQQYF. The CDR3 DNA sequence: TGCAGCGTTGACCTTTGGCAGCAGTACTTC.

The rearrangement uses TRBV5-6 and TRBJ1-6; TRBD1 matches at 7 bases. In germline, CDR1 is SGHDT, CDR2 YYEEEE. Trimming removed 4 bases from V and 4 bases from J; junction bases left unmatched: 8. The CDR3 is made up of 16 amino acids. The CDR3 sequence: CASSSSGTVYNSPLHF. The CDR3 DNA follows: TGTGCCAGCAGCAGTTCCGGGACAGTTTATAATTCACCCCTCCACTTT.

The chain uses TRBV30 and TRBJ1-5; 7 bases agree with TRBD1. Germline V gene sequence: CDR1 GTSNPN, CDR2 SVGIG (reference sequence). The V gene end was trimmed by 5 bases and the J gene end by 3 bases; junction bases not matched to a gene: 10. CDR3 length equals 15 residues. The DNA of the CDR3 is TGTGCCTGGGCGGACAGGTCCAAAATCAATCAGCCCCAGCATTTT. Protein product: CAWADRSKINQPQHF.

The genes are TRBV5-1 and TRBJ2-5; D is perhaps TRBD1 (5 bases). There are 15 residues in the CDR3. The germline V gene encodes CDR1 SGHRS and CDR2 YFSETQ. V lost 4 bases, J lost 2 bases, and 15 bases lay in between. DNA of the CDR3: TGCGCCAGCAGCCAAGACATGGGGCGACAAGAGACCCAGTACTTC. Translation gives CASSQDMGRQETQYF.

The gene calls are TRBV19 and TRBJ2-1, with D unclear. The germline V and J ends were trimmed by 5 bases and 5 bases, with 13 bases remaining between them. This CDR3 region has 14 residues. CDR1 and CDR2 (germline): LNHDA, SQIVND (reference sequence). The CDR3 here is CASSLPARNNEQFF. The CDR3 coding sequence is TGTGCCAGTAGTCTCCCGGCTAGGAACAATGAGCAGTTCTTC.

The sample holds a few counts of this clone. The chain carries TRBV29-1 and TRBJ2-1, with TRBD2 as a possible D gene (6 bases). Per the germline V gene, CDR1 is SQVTM and CDR2 is ANQGSEA. The CDR3 covers 19 residues. Deletions cut 5 bases from V and 5 bases from J, with 31 bases between. CDR3 region: CSVSRWSPNPGLLNNEQFF. CDR3 nucleotide sequence: TGCAGCGTTAGTAGGTGGAGCCCGAATCCGGGACTCCTCAACAATGAGCAGTTCTTC.

V usage is TRBV30 and J usage is TRBJ2-7; 7 nucleotides line up with TRBD2. This CDR3 is built from 13 residues. In germline, CDR1 is GTSNPN, CDR2 SVGIG (reference sequence). J was trimmed by 3 bases and V by 0 bases; bases with no gene match: 2. The CDR3 coding sequence is TGTGCCTGGAGTGTATCTAGCGGCTACGAGCAGTACTTC. Translation: CAWSVSSGYEQYF.

CDR3 loop: CSVEGPGGVGEQFF. The CDR3 coding sequence is TGCAGCGTTGAGGGACCTGGGGGGGTAGGTGAGCAGTTCTTC. The chain has TRBV29-1 and TRBJ2-1; 7 bases line up with TRBD2. Germline V gene lookup returns CDR1 SQVTM and CDR2 ANQGSEA. V shed 3 bases and J 9 bases; nucleotides not matched to a gene: 11. This CDR3 spans 14 amino acids.

V is TRBV5-6 and J is TRBJ2-1; D is possibly TRBD2 (7 bases). V lost 6 bases, J lost 4 bases, and 20 bases lay in between. CDR3 length equals 16 residues. Per germline, CDR1 SGHDT and CDR2 YYEEEE. CDR3 sequence reads: CASNPMGGGYYNEQFF. The CDR3, as DNA: TGTGCCAGCAACCCGATGGGAGGGGGGTATTACAATGAGCAGTTCTTC.

This rearrangement joins TRBV30 to TRBJ1-2, with a possible D match to TRBD1 (5 bases). The germline V gene has CDR1 GTSNPN and CDR2 SVGIG (reference sequence). The CDR3 is 14 amino acids. V shed 0 bases and J shed 3 bases, with 11 bases lying between them. CDR3 nucleotide sequence: TGTGCCTGGAGTGTACGGAGGGGCCACTATGGCTACACCTTC. Translation: CAWSVRRGHYGYTF.

This rearrangement joins TRBV25-1 to TRBJ1-1, with 7 bases lining up with TRBD1. CDR1 is MGHDK and CDR2 is SYGVNS in the germline V gene. The V and J ends lost 3 bases and 1 base, in that order; junction bases with no gene match: 8. There are 16 residues in the CDR3. Here the CDR3 DNA reads TGTGCCAGCAGTGACTCCCCGGGACAGTCGAACACTGAAGCTTTCTTT. Its protein product is CASSDSPGQSNTEAFF.

The chain has TRBV5-6 and TRBJ1-1; D is ambiguous. The CDR3 is 14 amino acids. The germline V gene has CDR1 SGHDT and CDR2 YYEEEE. Trimming removed 0 bases at V and 0 bases at J, with 6 bases between. In DNA form, the CDR3 reads TGTGCCAGCAGCTTGGTCGGAATGAACACTGAAGCTTTCTTT. Translation: CASSLVGMNTEAFF.

V usage is TRBV5-6 and J usage is TRBJ2-7; 7 bases are a match to TRBD1. Germline V lookup: CDR1 SGHDT, CDR2 YYEEEE. CDR3 length: 13 residues. The J segment lost 0 bases and the V segment lost 4 bases, leaving 1 base of the junction unmatched. The CDR3 sequence is CASSRTGSYEQYF. The CDR3 DNA sequence: TGTGCCAGCAGCCGGACAGGCTCCTACGAGCAGTACTTC.

The chain recombines TRBV5-6 with TRBJ2-2; the D is unclear. This CDR3 is built from 14 residues. Deletions cut 3 bases from V and 2 bases from J, with 8 bases between. CDR1 is SGHDT, CDR2 YYEEEE, per germline. CDR3 amino acids: CASSSGPNTGELFF. In DNA form, the CDR3 reads TGTGCCAGCAGCTCCGGGCCCAACACCGGGGAGCTGTTTTTT. The whole variable domain, remainder taken from reference TRBV5-6 and TRBJ2-2, is DAGVTQSPTHLIKTRGQQVTLRCSPKSGHDTVSWYQQALGQGPQFIFQYYEEEERQRGNFPDRFSGHQFPNYSSELNVNALLLGDSALYLCASSSGPNTGELFFGEGSRLTVL.

This clone was detected a few times. The chain recombines TRBV27 with TRBJ2-3; TRBD1 agrees at 7 bases. Looked up from germline, CDR1 is MNHEY and CDR2 is SMNVEV (reference sequence). The J segment lost 3 bases and the V segment lost 8 bases, leaving 8 bases of the junction unmatched. The CDR3 loop spans 14 amino acids. The CDR3 sequence: CASHRGQRTDTQYF. The CDR3 region has the DNA TGTGCCAGCCATCGGGGACAGCGGACAGATACGCAGTATTTT.